The 24 T cell receptor beta chains below come from one sample, sequenced in a study of identical twins. TCRdb fed the 5' RACE reads into MiXCR, producing one record per CDR3 protein. The data hold approximately 890,000 distinct CDR3 sequences, with roughly an eighth observed a single time. The sample was also reused in another study, on yellow fever vaccine responses in identical twins.

Sequencing was performed on PBMCs. The source of these receptors is a woman in her late teens or twenties in good health.

In its sample, this clonotype was seen a few times. The chain carries TRBV4-1 and TRBJ1-2, with D possibly matching TRBD1 (6 bases). CDR1 and CDR2 from the germline V gene are MGHRA and YSYEKL. V was cut by 3 bases and J by 4 bases, with 15 bases left in between. The CDR3 loop spans 15 amino acids. CDR3 nucleotide sequence: TGCGCCAGCAGCCAGAAGGACAGCGCATTCTATGGCTACACCTTC. Protein: CASSQKDSAFYGYTF.

This clonotype was detected many times. V is TRBV4-1 and J is TRBJ2-1; D unclear. The V end was cut by 2 bases, the J end by 8 bases, with 19 bases between. Germline CDR1 MGHRA, CDR2 YSYEKL. This CDR3 has 16 residues. This CDR3 is CASSQRSLDVFYEQFF. As DNA, the CDR3 is TGCGCCAGCAGCCAACGCTCCCTGGACGTTTTCTATGAGCAGTTCTTC.

This clonotype was counted once. This chain joins TRBV11-2 and TRBJ2-1; TRBD2 matches at 7 bases. Looked up from germline, CDR1 is SGHAT and CDR2 is FQNNGV. Germline trimming cut 5 bases from V and 2 bases from J; bases unmatched to any gene: 6. CDR3 length equals 15 residues. The CDR3 spells CASSPSAGAYNEQFF. The CDR3 DNA is TGTGCCAGCAGCCCCTCGGCGGGGGCCTACAATGAGCAGTTCTTC.

The table lists this clonotype with a few counts. The chain joins TRBV12-3 or TRBV12-4 to TRBJ2-2; D might be TRBD1 (7 bases). This CDR3 spans 18 amino acids. V gave up 6 bases and J gave up 1 base, with 21 bases separating them. CDR3 in amino acids: CASRSRGADTLNTGELFF. CDR3 sequence (DNA): TGTGCCAGCAGAAGCAGGGGGGCGGATACATTGAACACCGGGGAGCTGTTTTTT.

This clonotype was seen a few times. V gene TRBV28 combines with J gene TRBJ2-6, with TRBD1 matching 7 bases. J was trimmed by 7 bases and V by 3 bases; bases with no gene match: 18. Germline assignment: CDR1 MDHEN and CDR2 SYDVKM. The CDR3 is 19 residues long. DNA for the CDR3: TGTGCCAGCAGTTTGCATTGGGACAGCTTCCTCTGGGGAGCCAACGTCCTGACTTTC. It specifies CASSLHWDSFLWGANVLTF.

This clonotype was observed a few times. This chain uses TRBV6-5 with TRBJ1-1; D unresolved. Germline assignment: CDR1 MNHEY and CDR2 SVGAGI. Trimming took 1 base from V and 0 from J, leaving 3 bases between them. The length of the CDR3 is 13 residues. The CDR3 spells CASSYFMNTEAFF. CDR3 coding DNA: TGTGCCAGCAGTTACTTTATGAACACTGAAGCTTTCTTT.

This clonotype has only a few counts. CDR3 DNA: TGCAGTGGACTGAAAAGCGGGGAACAAGAGACCCAGTACTTC. Its protein is CSGLKSGEQETQYF. The chain is built from TRBV20-1 and TRBJ2-5; 7 nucleotides line up with TRBD2. This CDR3 spans 14 amino acids. Germline values: CDR1 DFQATT, CDR2 SNEGSKA (reference sequence). Trimming cost V 7 bases and J 2 bases; bases outside gene matches: 10.

The chain is built from TRBV7-6 and TRBJ2-3; D is possibly TRBD2 (6 bases). The CDR3 spans 17 residues. CDR1 is SGHVS, CDR2 FNYEAQ, per germline. The V end lost 5 bases, the J end lost 5 bases, and 23 bases lay between the germline ends. The CDR3 region is CASSALSWRVGGDTQYF. The CDR3 DNA is TGTGCCAGCAGCGCCCTGTCGTGGAGAGTGGGGGGAGATACGCAGTATTTT. Together with reference TRBV7-6 and TRBJ2-3, the CDR3 gives the full variable domain: GAGVSQSPRYKVTKRGQDVALRCDPISGHVSLYWYRQALGQGPEFLTYFNYEAQQDKSGLPNDRFSAERPEGSISTLTIQRTEQRDSAMYRCASSALSWRVGGDTQYFGPGTRLTVL.

This clonotype was counted only a few times. This sequence joins TRBV29-1 and TRBJ2-1; D not certain. The length of the CDR3 is 15 residues. Trimming pared 6 bases from V and 8 bases from J, leaving 23 bases between. Germline V gene data show CDR1 as SQVTM and CDR2 as ANQGSEA. The CDR3 nucleotides are TGCAGCGTACTGAACTATGCCCGAGAGAAGGATGAGCAGTTCTTC. Protein sequence: CSVLNYAREKDEQFF.

Only a few counts were recorded for this clonotype. The genes are TRBV7-9 and TRBJ1-2, with a weak D call TRBD1 (6 bases). V lost 5 bases to trimming and J lost 2 bases, with 15 bases between them. Per the germline V gene, CDR1 is SEHNR and CDR2 is FQNEAQ (reference sequence). The CDR3 totals 15 residues. The CDR3 loop reads CASSTGSADNYGYTF. The DNA of the CDR3 is TGTGCCAGCAGCACAGGGTCGGCGGACAACTATGGCTACACCTTC.

This clonotype has ten or more counts. The chain combines TRBV12-3 or TRBV12-4 with TRBJ2-2; D might be TRBD1 (6 bases). V lost 6 bases and J lost 1, with 12 bases in between. This CDR3 is 15 amino acids long. Here the CDR3 reads CASSENRENTGELFF. CDR3 bases: TGTGCCAGCAGCGAGAACAGGGAGAACACCGGGGAGCTGTTTTTT.

This clonotype was seen a few times. This chain joins TRBV10-3 and TRBJ2-2; D unresolved. Trimming removed 0 bases from V and 1 base from J, with 9 bases in between. This CDR3 spans 16 amino acids. From germline, CDR1 is ENHRY and CDR2 SYGVKD. CDR3 nucleotide sequence: TGTGCCATCAGTGAGTCCGAAGGGATGAACACCGGGGAGCTGTTTTTT. It encodes CAISESEGMNTGELFF.

The genes are TRBV29-1 and TRBJ2-5; 10 bases agree with TRBD2. The V gene end was trimmed by 6 bases and the J gene end by 1 base; junction bases not matched to a gene: 5. The CDR3 is made up of 14 amino acids. The germline V gene encodes CDR1 SQVTM and CDR2 ANQGSEA. This CDR3 is CSVLAGVAQETQYF. CDR3 coding DNA: TGCAGCGTGCTAGCGGGAGTGGCCCAAGAGACCCAGTACTTC. The variable domain in full, with the rest retrieved from reference TRBV29-1 and TRBJ2-5, is SAVISQKPSRDICQRGTSLTIQCQVDSQVTMMFWYRQQPGQSLTLIATANQGSEATYESGFVIDKFPISRPNLTFSTLTVSNMSPEDSSIYLCSVLAGVAQETQYFGPGTRLLVL.

For the CDR3, the DNA is TGCGCCAGCAGCCTTAGGACTAGCGGGAGCTCCTCCGGTGGCCAGTATTTT. It specifies CASSLRTSGSSSGGQYF. The rearrangement uses TRBV5-1 and TRBJ2-3, with TRBD2 identical over 13 bases. V lost 4 bases and J lost 12; bases outside the gene matches: 17. The CDR3 has 17 residues. Germline lookup yields CDR1 SGHRS and CDR2 YFSETQ.

Only a few counts were recorded for this clonotype. The chain is built from TRBV7-8 and TRBJ1-2; TRBD1 is a possible D gene (5 bases). Trimming shortened V by 4 bases and J by 3 bases, and 18 bases separated the two germline ends. Germline CDR1 and CDR2: SGHVS and FQNEAQ. CDR3 size: 16 residues. As DNA, the CDR3 is TGTGCCAGCAGCTACTCGGGATCGAGGGGCTACTATGGCTACACCTTC. It specifies CASSYSGSRGYYGYTF.

This rearrangement joins TRBV5-1 to TRBJ2-1, with D possibly matching TRBD1 (6 bases). The CDR3 has 16 residues. The V gene's germline CDR1 is SGHRS and CDR2 YFSETQ. V dropped 0 bases and J dropped 5 bases, with 15 bases sitting between them. The DNA for the CDR3 is TGCGCCAGCAGCTTGGAGGGCGGCAGGGGCAACAATGAGCAGTTCTTC. Its translation is CASSLEGGRGNNEQFF.

The rearrangement uses TRBV7-9 and TRBJ2-5; D gene uncertain. V was cut by 5 bases and J by 1 base, with 8 bases left in between. CDR3 size: 13 residues. Germline V gene data show CDR1 as SEHNR and CDR2 as FQNEAQ (reference sequence). CDR3 in amino acids: CASSLKSQETQYF. The CDR3 DNA is TGTGCCAGCAGCCTAAAGTCCCAAGAGACCCAGTACTTC.

This clonotype was counted between two and nine times. This rearrangement joins TRBV6-2 or TRBV6-3 to TRBJ2-7, with no clear D. Deletions cut 10 bases from V and 0 bases from J, with 13 bases between. CDR3 size: 13 residues. Per the germline V gene, CDR1 is MNHEY and CDR2 is SVGEGT. The CDR3 protein is CATLSRSSYEQYF. The CDR3 DNA reads as TGTGCCACCCTGTCCAGGAGCTCCTACGAGCAGTACTTC.

The table lists this clonotype with many counts. The chain has TRBV29-1 and TRBJ2-1, with unresolved D. This CDR3 has 13 residues. From germline, CDR1 is SQVTM and CDR2 ANQGSEA. The V end was cut by 4 bases, the J end by 4 bases, with 11 bases between. CDR3 sequence: CSVVALQYNEQFF. Here the CDR3 DNA reads TGCAGCGTTGTAGCTTTACAGTACAATGAGCAGTTCTTC.

The gene calls are TRBV15 and TRBJ1-1; 7 nucleotides match TRBD1. Germline trimming cut 2 bases from V and 5 bases from J; bases unmatched to any gene: 5. CDR1 is LNHNV, CDR2 YYDKDF, per germline (reference sequence). This CDR3 contains 14 residues. CDR3 in DNA: TGTGCCACCAGCAGAACAGGGGAGGGGACTGAAGCTTTCTTT. Residues: CATSRTGEGTEAFF.

Turning to this clonotype: No conserved phenylalanine or tryptophan is present at the end of the CDR3, so a read error is the likely explanation. The CDR3 reads CASSPTPSLPTITDTQYY. CDR3 coding DNA: TGCGCCAGCAGCCCGACGCCCTCCCTGCCTACCATCACAGATACGCAGTATTAT. The chain combines TRBV5-1 with TRBJ2-3; D is ambiguous. V dropped 4 bases and J dropped 2 bases, with 23 bases sitting between them. Germline loops: CDR1 SGHRS, CDR2 YFSETQ. This CDR3 is built from 18 residues.

This clonotype was seen more than once but under ten times. J is TRBJ1-1 and V is TRBV9; 9 bases agree with TRBD1. After removal of 3 bases from V and 0 bases from J, the junction contained 12 bases not matched to a gene. The CDR3 runs to 18 residues. Germline V gene lookup returns CDR1 SGDLS and CDR2 YYNGEE. CDR3 nucleotide sequence: TGTGCCAGCAGCGGATATCGGACAGGGGATTCCATGAACACTGAAGCTTTCTTT. This translates into CASSGYRTGDSMNTEAFF.

The rearrangement links TRBV4-2 to TRBJ2-2; no reliable D call. The CDR3 totals 15 residues. With 1 base removed from V and 7 bases from J, the gap between germline ends came to 13 bases. From germline, CDR1 is LGHNA and CDR2 YNFKEQ. CDR3: CASSQGGRISGELFF. CDR3 coding DNA: TGTGCCAGCAGCCAAGGTGGTAGGATAAGCGGGGAGCTGTTTTTT.

The chain is built from TRBV19 and TRBJ2-7; tentatively, D is TRBD2 (5 bases). This CDR3 is built from 13 residues. Germline assignment: CDR1 LNHDA and CDR2 SQIVND (reference sequence). V was shortened by 10 bases and J by 1 base, with 14 bases between the two germline ends. The CDR3 is CATVGGESYEQYF. In DNA form, the CDR3 reads TGTGCCACTGTAGGAGGAGAATCCTACGAGCAGTACTTC.